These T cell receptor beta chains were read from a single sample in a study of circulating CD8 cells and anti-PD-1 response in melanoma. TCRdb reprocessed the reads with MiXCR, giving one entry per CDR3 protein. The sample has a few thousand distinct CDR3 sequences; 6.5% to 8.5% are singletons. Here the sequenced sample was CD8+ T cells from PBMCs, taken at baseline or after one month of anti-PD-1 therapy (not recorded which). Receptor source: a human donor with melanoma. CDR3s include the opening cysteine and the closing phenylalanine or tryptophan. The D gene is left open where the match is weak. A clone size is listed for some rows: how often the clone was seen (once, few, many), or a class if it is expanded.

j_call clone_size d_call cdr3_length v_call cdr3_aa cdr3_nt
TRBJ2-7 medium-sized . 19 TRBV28 CASKFTGDRTYPSSYEQYF TGTGCCAGCAAATTCACCGGAGACAGAACCTACCCAAGCTCCTACGAGCAGTACTTC
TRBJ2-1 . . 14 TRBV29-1 CSVDRLEDYNEQFF TGCAGCGTTGATAGACTAGAGGATTACAATGAGCAGTTCTTC
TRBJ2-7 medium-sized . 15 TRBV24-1 CATSAPPGTSYEQYF TGTGCCACCAGTGCCCCCCCGGGGACTTCCTACGAGCAGTACTTC
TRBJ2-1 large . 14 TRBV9 CASSVGGLPDEQFF TGTGCCAGCAGCGTAGGTGGCCTACCGGATGAGCAGTTCTTC
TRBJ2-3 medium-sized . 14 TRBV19 CASSFRRVTDTQYF TGTGCCAGTAGTTTCCGGCGGGTAACAGATACGCAGTATTTT
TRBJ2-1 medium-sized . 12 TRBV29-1 CSVESSPNEQFF TGCAGCGTCGAATCTAGCCCCAATGAGCAGTTCTTC
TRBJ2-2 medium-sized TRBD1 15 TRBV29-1 CSVEGGTGNTGELFF TGCAGCGTTGAAGGGGGGACAGGGAACACCGGGGAGCTGTTTTTT
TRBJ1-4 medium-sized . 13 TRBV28 CASTRSTYEKLFF TGTGCCAGCACCCGCAGTACCTATGAAAAACTGTTTTTT
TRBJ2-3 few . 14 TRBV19 CASSTGTTTDTQYF TGTGCCAGTAGTACCGGGACGACCACAGATACGCAGTATTTT
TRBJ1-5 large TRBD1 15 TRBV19 CASSGQGGSNQPQHF TGTGCCAGTAGCGGACAGGGGGGTAGCAATCAGCCCCAGCATTTT
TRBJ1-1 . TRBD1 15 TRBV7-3 CASSPRQGLNTEAFF TGTGCCAGCAGCCCGAGACAGGGCTTAAACACTGAAGCTTTCTTT
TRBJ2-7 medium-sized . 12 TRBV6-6 CASSLDSYEQYF TGTGCCAGCAGTTTGGACAGCTACGAGCAGTACTTC
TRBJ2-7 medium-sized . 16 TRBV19 CASSIGLGRILYEQYF TGTGCCAGTAGTATAGGCCTTGGACGAATCCTCTACGAGCAGTACTTC
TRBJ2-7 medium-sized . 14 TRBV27 CASSLSGGPYEQYF TGTGCCAGCAGTTTATCAGGGGGGCCCTACGAGCAGTACTTC
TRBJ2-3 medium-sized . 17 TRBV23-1 CASSQHPRVLCTDTQYF TGCGCCAGCAGCCAACACCCCCGCGTGCTTTGCACAGATACGCAGTATTTT
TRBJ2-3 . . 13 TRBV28 CASSSRLEDTQYF TGTGCCAGCAGTTCCCGACTGGAGGATACGCAGTATTTT
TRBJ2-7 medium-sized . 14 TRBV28 CASSFGPSSYEQYF TGTGCCAGCAGTTTCGGTCCGAGCTCCTACGAGCAGTACTTC
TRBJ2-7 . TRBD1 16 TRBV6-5 CASSYKRQGARNEQYF TGTGCCAGCAGTTACAAGAGACAGGGGGCGCGGAACGAGCAGTACTTC
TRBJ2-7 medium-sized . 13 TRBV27 CASSWRGGHEQYF TGTGCCAGCAGTTGGCGCGGGGGCCACGAGCAGTACTTC
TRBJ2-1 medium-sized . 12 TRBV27 CASSFGQDEQFF TGTGCCAGCAGTTTTGGGCAGGATGAGCAGTTCTTC
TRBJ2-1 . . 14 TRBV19 CASSIGTEGNEQFF TGTGCCAGTAGTATAGGGACAGAGGGCAATGAGCAGTTCTTC
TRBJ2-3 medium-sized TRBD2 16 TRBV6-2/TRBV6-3 CASSYIRASGADTQYF TGTGCCAGCAGTTACATCCGCGCTAGCGGGGCAGATACGCAGTATTTT
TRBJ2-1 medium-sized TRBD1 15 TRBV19 CASSMTGNAYNEQFF TGTGCCAGTAGCATGACAGGGAACGCCTACAATGAGCAGTTCTTC
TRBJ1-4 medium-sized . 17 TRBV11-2 CASSLLSWGLTNEKLFF TGTGCCAGCAGCTTGCTAAGTTGGGGCTTAACTAATGAAAAACTGTTTTTT
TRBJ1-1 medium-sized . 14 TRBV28 CASSLTFSATEAFF TGTGCCAGCAGTTTAACTTTTTCAGCCACTGAAGCTTTCTTT
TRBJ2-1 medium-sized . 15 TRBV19 CASSIGEASYNEQFF TGTGCCAGTAGTATAGGGGAAGCCTCCTACAATGAGCAGTTCTTC
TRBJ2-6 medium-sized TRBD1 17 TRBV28 CASTPTGTLSGANVLTF TGTGCCAGCACCCCGACAGGGACCCTGTCTGGGGCCAACGTCCTGACTTTC
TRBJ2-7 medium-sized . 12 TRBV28 CASSLMEEEQYF TGTGCCAGCAGTTTAATGGAAGAGGAGCAGTACTTC
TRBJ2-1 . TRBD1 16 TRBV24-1 CAASDRGWTGNNEQFF TGTGCAGCCAGTGACCGAGGCTGGACAGGTAACAATGAGCAGTTCTTC
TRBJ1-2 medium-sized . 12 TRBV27 CASRVGWNGYTF TGTGCCAGCAGAGTGGGTTGGAACGGCTACACCTTC
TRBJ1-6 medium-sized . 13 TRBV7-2 CASNGGAGSPLHF TGTGCCAGCAACGGAGGCGCGGGTTCACCCCTCCACTTT
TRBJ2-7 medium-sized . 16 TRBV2 CASRRLRTSSSYEQYF TGTGCCAGCAGGCGTCTGAGGACCTCTAGCTCCTACGAGCAGTACTTC
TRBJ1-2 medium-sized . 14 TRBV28 CASSLGGGNGGYTF TGTGCCAGCAGTCTCGGTGGAGGGAATGGAGGCTACACCTTC
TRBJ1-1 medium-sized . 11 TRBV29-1 CSVSLGVEAFF TGCAGCGTGTCCCTCGGGGTTGAAGCTTTCTTT
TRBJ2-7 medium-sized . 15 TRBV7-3 CASSLDRGPIYEQYF TGTGCCAGCAGCCTTGACAGAGGGCCTATCTACGAGCAGTACTTC
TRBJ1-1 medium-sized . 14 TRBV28 CASSSRDGNTEAFF TGTGCCAGCAGTTCCCGGGACGGGAACACTGAAGCTTTCTTT
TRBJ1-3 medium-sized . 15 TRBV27 CASSLVGGSGNTIYF TGTGCCAGCAGTCTTGTGGGGGGCTCTGGAAACACCATATATTTT
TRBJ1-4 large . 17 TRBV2 CASSEARIGGVKEKLFF TGTGCCAGCAGTGAAGCAAGGATCGGAGGGGTAAAAGAAAAACTGTTTTTT
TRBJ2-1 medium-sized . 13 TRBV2 CASSVTEHNEQFF TGTGCCAGCAGTGTGACCGAGCACAATGAGCAGTTCTTC
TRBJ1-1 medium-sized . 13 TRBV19 CASSIAPNTEAFF TGTGCCAGTAGTATAGCACCGAACACTGAAGCTTTCTTT
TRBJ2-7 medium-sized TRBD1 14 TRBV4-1 CASSLGDREYEQYF TGCGCCAGCAGCCTCGGCGACAGGGAATACGAGCAGTACTTC
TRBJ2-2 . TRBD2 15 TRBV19 CASSRAGTNTGELLF TGTGCCAGTAGCCGAGCGGGGACGAACACCGGGGAGCTGCTTTTT
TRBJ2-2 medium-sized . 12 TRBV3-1 CASSQDTGELFF TGTGCCAGCAGCCAAGACACCGGGGAGCTGTTTTTT